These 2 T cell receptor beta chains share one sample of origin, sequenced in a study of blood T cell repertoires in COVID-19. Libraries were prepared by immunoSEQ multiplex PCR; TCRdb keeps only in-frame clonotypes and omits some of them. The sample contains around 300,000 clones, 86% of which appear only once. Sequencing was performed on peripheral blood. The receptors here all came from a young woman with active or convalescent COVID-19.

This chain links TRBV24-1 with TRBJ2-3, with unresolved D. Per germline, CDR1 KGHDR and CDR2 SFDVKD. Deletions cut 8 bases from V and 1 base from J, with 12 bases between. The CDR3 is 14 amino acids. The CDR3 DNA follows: TGTGCCACCACGTCAGGATACGGCACAGATACGCAGTATTTT. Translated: CATTSGYGTDTQYF.

CDR3 DNA sequence: TGTGCTACTTTACAGGGATTCAATCAGCCCCAGCATTTT. Translated: CATLQGFNQPQHF. The rearrangement joins TRBV19 to TRBJ1-5, with TRBD1 as a possible D gene (6 bases). Germline lookup yields CDR1 LNHDA and CDR2 SQIVND (reference sequence). The CDR3 has 13 residues.